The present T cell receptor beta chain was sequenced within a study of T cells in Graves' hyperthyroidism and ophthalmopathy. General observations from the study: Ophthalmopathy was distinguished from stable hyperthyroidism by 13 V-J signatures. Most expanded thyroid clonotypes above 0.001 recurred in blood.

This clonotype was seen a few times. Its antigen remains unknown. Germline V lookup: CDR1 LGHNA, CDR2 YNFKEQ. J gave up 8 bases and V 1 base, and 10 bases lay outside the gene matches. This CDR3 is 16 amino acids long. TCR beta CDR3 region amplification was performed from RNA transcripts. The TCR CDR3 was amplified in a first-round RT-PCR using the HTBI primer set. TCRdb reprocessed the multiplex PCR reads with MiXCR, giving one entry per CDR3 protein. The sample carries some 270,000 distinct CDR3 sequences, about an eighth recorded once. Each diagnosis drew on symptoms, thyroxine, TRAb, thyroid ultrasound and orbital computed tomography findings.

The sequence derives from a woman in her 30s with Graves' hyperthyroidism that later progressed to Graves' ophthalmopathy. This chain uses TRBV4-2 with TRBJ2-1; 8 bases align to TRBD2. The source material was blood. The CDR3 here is CASSQGESGSVDEQFF. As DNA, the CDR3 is TGTGCCAGCAGCCAAGGAGAAAGCGGGAGTGTCGATGAGCAGTTCTTC.